Listed below are T cell receptor beta chains from one sample, sequenced in a study of T cells in localized non-small cell lung cancer. Using immunoSEQ multiplex PCR, the repertoire was profiled, and TCRdb retains in-frame clones only, with some absent. The profile shows about 25,000 clones, 88% of them singletons. Specimen: peripheral blood mononuclear cells, collected before any cancer treatment. The receptors were sampled from a woman aged 35 to 69 with stage III lung adenocarcinoma. Both conserved end residues are part of each CDR3. The D gene is left open where the match is weak. Clone size appears in some rows only: once, few, many, or a class for an expanded clone.

CDR3 length	V gene	J gene	D gene	clone size	CDR3 DNA	CDR3 protein
15	TRBV9	TRBJ1-5	NA	NA	TGTGCCAGCAGCGTAGGGCCGGGAACTAATCAGCCCCAGCATTTT	CASSVGPGTNQPQHF
16	TRBV11-3	TRBJ1-1	NA	NA	TGTGCCAGCATGCGGGGCTCCCGGCAGATGAACACTGAAGCTTTCTTT	CASMRGSRQMNTEAFF
16	TRBV4-2	TRBJ1-1	NA	NA	TGTGCCAGCAGCCAAGCCCTACGGACAGCGAACACTGAAGCTTTCTTT	CASSQALRTANTEAFF
15	TRBV13	TRBJ1-2	NA	NA	TGTGCCAGCAGCTATAAGGGACGGTGGCAGGGCGGCTACACCTTC	CASSYKGRWQGGYTF
14	TRBV18	TRBJ2-3	TRBD1	NA	TGTGCCAGCTCACGCGGGACAGGGGCAGATACGCAGTATTTT	CASSRGTGADTQYF
14	TRBV18	TRBJ2-7	TRBD1	NA	TGTGCCAGCTCATTTCTTGGGACAGACTACGAGCAGTACTTC	CASSFLGTDYEQYF
14	TRBV5-1	TRBJ2-5	NA	NA	TGCGCCAGCAGCTTGAGGGCAGACCAAGAGACCCAGTACTTC	CASSLRADQETQYF
13	TRBV6-1	TRBJ1-4	NA	NA	TGTGCCAGCATAGGGCCATTTGGCGAAAAACTGTTTTTT	CASIGPFGEKLFF
15	TRBV30	TRBJ1-4	NA	NA	TGTGCCTGGAGTGATCTGGGACGGAGGGGTGAAAAACTGTTTTTT	CAWSDLGRRGEKLFF
15	TRBV18	TRBJ2-2	NA	NA	TGTGCCAGCTCACCGGGAATTACTAACACCGGGGAGCTGTTTTTT	CASSPGITNTGELFF
15	TRBV7-8	TRBJ2-3	TRBD2	NA	TGTGCCAGCAGCCTTAGCGGGAGAGGGTCAGATACGCAGTATTTT	CASSLSGRGSDTQYF
15	TRBV9	TRBJ2-1	NA	NA	TGTGCCAGCAGCGTAGCCCCGACGAGCCGCTATGAGCAGTTCTTC	CASSVAPTSRYEQFF
16	TRBV28	TRBJ2-5	TRBD2	NA	TGTGCCAGCAGTTTGCGGGGGGCCACGAATCAGAAGACCCAGTACTTC	CASSLRGATNQKTQYF
10	TRBV6-5	TRBJ1-4	NA	few	TGTGCCAGCAGGAGATTCGGACTGTTTTTT	CASRRFGLFF
13	TRBV4-1	TRBJ1-2	TRBD1	NA	TGCGCCAGCAGCCCGACAGGGGTAGGTGGCTACACCTTC	CASSPTGVGGYTF
15	TRBV5-4	TRBJ2-7	NA	NA	TGTGCCAGCAGCCAAGCCCTAGAGGCCCATTACGAGCAGTACTTC	CASSQALEAHYEQYF
12	TRBV9	TRBJ2-1	NA	NA	TGTGCCAGCAGCCCCGAGAAATTCCGGCAGTTCTTC	CASSPEKFRQFF
15	TRBV7-3	TRBJ2-1	TRBD2	NA	TGTGCCAGCAGCCTTCGGACTAGCGCTTACAATGAGCAGTTCTTC	CASSLRTSAYNEQFF
15	TRBV4-3	TRBJ2-3	TRBD2	NA	TGCGCCAGCAGCCAAGGAGCGGGGGGGGCAGATACGCAGTATTTT	CASSQGAGGADTQYF
13	TRBV6-6	TRBJ2-7	NA	NA	TGTGCCAGCAGTTACGGTGGAACCTACGAGCAGTACTTC	CASSYGGTYEQYF
13	TRBV11-2	TRBJ1-2	NA	NA	TGTGCCACCACCGGGGCTGTCGGCTATGGCTACACCTTC	CATTGAVGYGYTF
15	TRBV11-3	TRBJ2-1	NA	NA	TGTGCCAGCATTGCCTCGTGGGACTTTACCAATGAGCAGTTCTTC	CASIASWDFTNEQFF
14	TRBV4-3	TRBJ2-7	NA	NA	TGCGCCAGCAGCCCGGGGGTTCTTGATAACGAGCAGTACTTC	CASSPGVLDNEQYF
16	TRBV21-1	TRBJ1-1	NA	NA	TGTGCCAGCAGCAAAGGGGACAGGGGGCGGTTAGCTGAAGCTTTCTTT	CASSKGDRGRLAEAFF
14	TRBV7-9	TRBJ1-1	NA	NA	TGTGCCAGCAGCGGGCCAACAGCGAACACTGAAGCTTTCTTT	CASSGPTANTEAFF
17	TRBV18	TRBJ1-5	NA	once	TGTGCCAGCTCACCTCGGCAGGACCGGTATAGCAATCAGCCCCAGCATTTT	CASSPRQDRYSNQPQHF
14	TRBV5-1	TRBJ2-5	NA	NA	TGCGCCAGCAGCTTGGGGACTAACAAAGAGACCCAGTACTTC	CASSLGTNKETQYF
14	TRBV7-6	TRBJ2-5	NA	NA	TGTGCCAGCAGCACAAGACGCCCCCAAGAGACCCAGTACTTC	CASSTRRPQETQYF
14	TRBV30	TRBJ2-2	TRBD2	NA	TGTGCCTGGACTAGCGGGAGGGGGGACGGGGAGCTGTTTTTT	CAWTSGRGDGELFF
15	TRBV7-9	TRBJ2-1	NA	few	TGTGCCAGCAGCTTAGACGGGAGCGGGTACTATGAGCAGTTCTTC	CASSLDGSGYYEQFF
15	TRBV5-6	TRBJ2-7	TRBD2	NA	TGTGCCAGCAGCTTGACTGGGCTAGCGGACTACGAGCAGTACTTC	CASSLTGLADYEQYF
11	TRBV10-2	TRBJ1-2	NA	NA	TGCGCCATACAGGGTAACTATGGCTACACCTTC	CAIQGNYGYTF
15	TRBV2	TRBJ1-5	NA	NA	TGTGCCAGCAGTGATGCGGCAGTTTCTAATCAGCCCCAGCATTTT	CASSDAAVSNQPQHF
13	TRBV19	TRBJ2-5	NA	NA	TGTGCCAGTAGTACCGGACTGGCGGAGACCCAGTACTTC	CASSTGLAETQYF